The next 5 T cell receptor beta chains were all read from a single sample in a study of T cell clones after liver transplantation. Repertoires were generated with immunoSEQ multiplex PCR, while TCRdb's copy carries only in-frame clones and drops some. The table has about 71,000 clones, 80% seen once. The sequencing here drew on CD4+ T cells from blood, taken 12 months after liver transplant. Every receptor here comes from a human patient who received a liver transplant. Some of the T cells may derive from the graft donor.

The V gene is TRBV28, the J gene TRBJ1-2; D not resolved. The V end lost 6 bases, the J end lost 0 bases, and 2 bases lay between the germline ends. From germline, CDR1 is MDHEN and CDR2 SYDVKM. The CDR3 extends over 11 amino acids. The CDR3, as DNA: TGTGCCAGCAGAACTAACTATGGCTACACCTTC. Translating it yields CASRTNYGYTF.

CDR3 residues: CASSGPGTGSNYGYTF. CDR3 DNA sequence: TGTGCCAGCAGTGGCCCCGGGACAGGGTCAAACTATGGCTACACCTTC. The J gene is TRBJ1-2, the V gene TRBV2; 9 bases agree with TRBD1. CDR3 length: 16 amino acids. With V trimmed by 4 bases and J by 2 bases, 8 bases remained unmatched. Germline V CDR1 and CDR2: SNHLY, FYNNEI.

The genes are TRBV30 and TRBJ1-2; D gene uncertain. V dropped 0 bases and J dropped 3 bases, with 8 bases sitting between them. The CDR3 extends over 13 amino acids. Germline values: CDR1 GTSNPN, CDR2 SVGIG (reference sequence). DNA of the CDR3: TGTGCCTGGAGTGTCCACATGGACTATGGCTACACCTTC. This encodes CAWSVHMDYGYTF.

V and J are TRBV11-3 and TRBJ2-2; maybe TRBD1 (5 bases). Germline V gene sequence: CDR1 SGHNT, CDR2 YENEEA. With 4 bases removed from V and 7 bases from J, the gap between germline ends came to 10 bases. CDR3 size: 13 residues. The DNA for the CDR3 is TGTGCCAGCAGCTCCACAGGAGTCGGGGAGCTGTTTTTT. This sequence encodes CASSSTGVGELFF.

The chain is built from TRBV6-5 and TRBJ2-3; TRBD2 agrees at 15 bases. In germline, CDR1 is MNHEY, CDR2 SVGAGI. The CDR3 contains 15 residues. J lost 6 bases, V lost 6 bases, and 4 bases had no gene match. The CDR3 loop is CASRFGTSGRDTQYF. CDR3 coding DNA: TGTGCCAGCAGATTTGGGACTAGCGGGAGGGATACGCAGTATTTT.